This T cell receptor beta chain was found in a study of human T cells and chemical hapten exposure. As for the study in general: Chiefly women, the patients showed alopecia areata, totalis or universalis.

MiXCR, run by TCRdb on the RACE reads, gives a single entry per CDR3 protein. The repertoire consists of 110,000 or so distinct CDR3 sequences, with 30% to 35% occurring once and the leading ten covering around 2.8%. Time point given: patch test 3, about 24 weeks after DPC sensitization. Treatment specified: therapeutic diphenylcyclopropenone sensitization with weekly scalp DPC. The TCR originated in a man in his forties with alopecia areata. Some clones in this sample may be carry-over from other donors' samples. Source: whole blood, taken in connection with sensitization to the hapten diphenylcyclopropenone (DPC).

The CDR3 sequence: CASSLSPGIQYF. CDR3 DNA: TGTGCCAGCAGCTTAAGCCCCGGCATTCAGTACTTC. The V call is TRBV7-8, the J call TRBJ2-4; D is undetermined. Germline assignment: CDR1 SGHVS and CDR2 FQNEAQ. This CDR3 has 12 residues. V was trimmed by 2 bases and J by 9 bases, leaving 8 bases between them.